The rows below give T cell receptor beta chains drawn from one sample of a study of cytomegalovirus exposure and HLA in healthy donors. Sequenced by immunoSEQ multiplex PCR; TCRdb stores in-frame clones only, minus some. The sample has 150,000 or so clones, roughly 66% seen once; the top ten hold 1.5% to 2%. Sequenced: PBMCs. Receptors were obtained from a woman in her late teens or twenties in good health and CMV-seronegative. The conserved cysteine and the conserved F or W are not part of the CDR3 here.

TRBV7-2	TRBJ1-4	ASSLGLTNEKLF
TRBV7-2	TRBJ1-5	ASSSSGYSNQPQH
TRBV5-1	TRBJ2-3	ASSPTVSVTDTQY
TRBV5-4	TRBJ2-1	ASSGAGANYNEQF
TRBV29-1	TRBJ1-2	SVGQGRGNYGYT
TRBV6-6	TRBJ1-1	ASSQFTGTTEAF
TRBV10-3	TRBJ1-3	AISDSSGNTIY
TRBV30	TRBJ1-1	AWTLGGGSEAF
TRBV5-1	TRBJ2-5	ASSLSQGLGETQY
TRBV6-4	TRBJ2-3	ASSERGGVTDTQY
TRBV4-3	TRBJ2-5	ASSQGQTNQETQY
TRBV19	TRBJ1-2	ASSIEARPSYGYT
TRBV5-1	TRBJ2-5	ASSLDGQGSGETQY
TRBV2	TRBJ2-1	ASSKGAETEQF
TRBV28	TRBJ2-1	ASSLSQDNEQF
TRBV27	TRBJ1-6	ASSYLGQGRRNSPLH
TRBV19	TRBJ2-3	ASSISTDTQY
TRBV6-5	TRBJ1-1	ASSYSSGGNTEAF
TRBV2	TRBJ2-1	ASIVDRANEQF
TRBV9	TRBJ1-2	ASSVQGPYGYT
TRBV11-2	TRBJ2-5	ASTPPTREETQY
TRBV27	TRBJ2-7	ASTPGGAGSYEQY
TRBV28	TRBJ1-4	ASRSGMENEKLF
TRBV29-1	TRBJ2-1	SVERGASGRGGEQF
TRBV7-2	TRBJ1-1	ASSLGEDTEAF
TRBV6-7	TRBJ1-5	ASSYSTGVSYQPQH
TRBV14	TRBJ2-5	ASSQNRGPGETQY
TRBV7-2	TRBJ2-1	ASSAGQYNEQF
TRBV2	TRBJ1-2	ASKAGNYGGYT
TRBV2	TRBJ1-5	ASTAWSQQPQH
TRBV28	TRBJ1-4	ASSLSRGQGNEKLF
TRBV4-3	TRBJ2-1	ASSPGTFGHYISSYNEQF
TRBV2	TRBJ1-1	ASIWGSETEAF
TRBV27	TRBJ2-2	ASSFNRNTGELF
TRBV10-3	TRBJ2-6	AISVGQINSGANVLT
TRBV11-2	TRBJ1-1	ASSFTGASDTEAF
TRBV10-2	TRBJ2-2	ASSRQGNTGELF
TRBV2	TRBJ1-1	ASRKDRERMNTEAF
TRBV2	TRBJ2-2	ASSEVRWGQGRNTGELF
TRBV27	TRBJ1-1	ASSHIRLDSNTEAF
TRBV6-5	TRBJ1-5	ASSSGTGGYNQPQH
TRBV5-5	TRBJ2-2	ASSLSGTGGFRDTGELF
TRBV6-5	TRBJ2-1	ASTSGESAYNEQF
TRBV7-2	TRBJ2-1	ASSPGHPGLAEEGEQF
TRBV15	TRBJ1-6	ATSGGQYNSPLH
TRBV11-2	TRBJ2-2	ASSHGLGATGELF
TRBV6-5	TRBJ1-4	ASSRQATNEKLF
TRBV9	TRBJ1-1	ASSVEPSFGGGTEAF
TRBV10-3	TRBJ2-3	AIASMGQTSTDTQY
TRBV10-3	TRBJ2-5	AISESGRATGETQY